This T cell receptor beta chain was found in a study of shared clonotypes between healthy human individuals. Background on the study: There were three CD4 naive, three CD4 memory, two CD8 naive and one CD8 memory plates per donor.

Free of recent acute infections or vaccinations, the donors were healthy HIV-negative adults. Findings of the study overall: Researchers sampled blood only, noting tissue repertoires likely differ.

In regard to this clone: What it binds is not known. One end of the junction fails to match germline, which may point to a read error. The same CDR3 arises from other DNA sequences in this sample as well.

The germline CDR1 and CDR2 sequences are GTSNPN and SVGIG (reference sequence). The CDR3 length is 13 residues. Libraries were prepared by immunoSEQ multiplex PCR; TCRdb keeps only in-frame clonotypes and omits some of them. The sample carries about a million clones, 70% to 85% recorded once. Sequencing used memory CD4+ T cells from PBMCs. The sample's subset: CD45RA-negative fraction. The V gene is TRBV30, the J gene TRBJ1-2; maybe TRBD1 (5 bases). This clonotype was sampled from a man aged 18-30 years in good health. Some clones in this sample may be carry-over from other donors' samples. CDR3 loop: CAWGVGVYYGYTF. The CDR3 DNA sequence: TGTGCCTGGGGTGTAGGGGTATACTATGGCTACACCTTC.